A selection of T cell receptor beta chains follows, all from one sample in a study of blood T cell repertoires in COVID-19. Libraries were prepared by immunoSEQ multiplex PCR; TCRdb keeps only in-frame clonotypes and omits some of them. The profile shows about 75,000 clones, 88% of them singletons. Material: peripheral blood. The receptors here all came from a human donor in a cohort sampled during active COVID-19. CDR3s include the opening cysteine and the closing phenylalanine or tryptophan. A D gene is named only where the DNA matches it firmly.

J gene: TRBJ2-2
D gene: TRBD1
V gene: TRBV28
CDR3 length: 16
CDR3 protein: CASSFDGTANTGELFF
CDR3 DNA: TGTGCCAGCAGCTTCGACGGGACAGCGAACACCGGGGAGCTGTTTTTT

J gene: TRBJ2-2
D gene: .
V gene: TRBV7-6
CDR3 length: 16
CDR3 protein: CASSPTGRQGPGELFF
CDR3 DNA: TGTGCCAGCAGCCCCACCGGGAGACAGGGCCCCGGGGAGCTGTTTTTT

J gene: TRBJ2-7
D gene: .
V gene: TRBV21-1
CDR3 length: 16
CDR3 protein: CASSKGSQGLPYEQYF
CDR3 DNA: TGTGCCAGCAGCAAAGGGTCACAGGGCCTGCCCTACGAGCAGTACTTC

J gene: TRBJ1-1
D gene: .
V gene: TRBV28
CDR3 length: 14
CDR3 protein: CASSLSGVSTEAFF
CDR3 DNA: TGTGCCAGCAGTTTATCAGGGGTGAGCACTGAAGCTTTCTTT

J gene: TRBJ1-1
D gene: .
V gene: TRBV11-2
CDR3 length: 14
CDR3 protein: CASSLAGENTEAFF
CDR3 DNA: TGTGCCAGCAGCTTAGCAGGGGAGAACACTGAAGCTTTCTTT

J gene: TRBJ1-2
D gene: .
V gene: TRBV9
CDR3 length: 14
CDR3 protein: CASSVGSGIYGYTF
CDR3 DNA: TGTGCCAGCAGCGTAGGTTCAGGGATCTATGGCTACACCTTC

J gene: TRBJ2-2
D gene: TRBD1
V gene: TRBV19
CDR3 length: 14
CDR3 protein: CASSQGAGAGELFF
CDR3 DNA: TGTGCCAGTAGTCAGGGGGCAGGTGCCGGGGAGCTGTTTTTT

J gene: TRBJ2-7
D gene: TRBD1
V gene: TRBV4-3
CDR3 length: 15
CDR3 protein: CASSQGLQGAYEQYF
CDR3 DNA: TGCGCCAGCAGCCAAGGTCTTCAGGGGGCCTACGAGCAGTACTTC

J gene: TRBJ2-3
D gene: .
V gene: TRBV27
CDR3 length: 15
CDR3 protein: CASSLGQGWADTQYF
CDR3 DNA: TGTGCCAGCAGTTTAGGGCAGGGATGGGCAGATACGCAGTATTTT

J gene: TRBJ1-5
D gene: TRBD1
V gene: TRBV27
CDR3 length: 16
CDR3 protein: CASSLWGRDSHQPQHF
CDR3 DNA: TGTGCCAGCAGTCTATGGGGCCGGGACAGCCATCAGCCCCAGCATTTT

J gene: TRBJ2-2
D gene: TRBD2
V gene: TRBV27
CDR3 length: 16
CDR3 protein: CASSLFPSGDTGELFF
CDR3 DNA: TGTGCCAGCAGTTTATTCCCTAGCGGGGACACCGGGGAGCTGTTTTTT

J gene: TRBJ2-6
D gene: TRBD2
V gene: TRBV7-9
CDR3 length: 19
CDR3 protein: CASSLERGGSSSGANVLTF
CDR3 DNA: TGTGCCAGCAGCTTAGAGCGTGGCGGGAGCTCCTCTGGGGCCAACGTCCTGACTTTC

J gene: TRBJ2-3
D gene: TRBD2
V gene: TRBV6-5
CDR3 length: 16
CDR3 protein: CASSYTGLAGGDTQYF
CDR3 DNA: TGTGCCAGCAGTTACACCGGACTAGCGGGGGGGGATACGCAGTATTTT

J gene: TRBJ1-1
D gene: .
V gene: TRBV29-1
CDR3 length: 10
CDR3 protein: CSVVAIAPFF
CDR3 DNA: TGCAGCGTCGTAGCCATTGCGCCTTTCTTT

J gene: TRBJ2-7
D gene: TRBD2
V gene: TRBV4-3
CDR3 length: 14
CDR3 protein: CASSQGLAGYEQYF
CDR3 DNA: TGCGCCAGCAGCCAAGGGCTAGCGGGATACGAGCAGTACTTC

J gene: TRBJ2-7
D gene: TRBD2
V gene: TRBV18
CDR3 length: 18
CDR3 protein: CASSHQPGLAGGSYEQYF
CDR3 DNA: TGTGCCAGCTCCCACCAACCGGGACTAGCGGGAGGGTCCTACGAGCAGTACTTC

J gene: TRBJ2-1
D gene: TRBD2
V gene: TRBV7-6
CDR3 length: 15
CDR3 protein: CASSKTSGVYNEQFF
CDR3 DNA: TGTGCCAGCAGCAAGACTAGCGGCGTTTACAATGAGCAGTTCTTC